This passage covers 29 T cell receptor beta chains from one sample sequenced in a study of Graves' ophthalmopathy and Graves' hyperthyroidism. Investigators amplified TCR beta CDR3 regions from RNA transcripts. The library came from an HTBI-primed first-round RT-PCR and a second-round multiplex PCR. MiXCR, applied by TCRdb to the multiplex PCR reads, yields one record per CDR3 protein. The sample lists around 1,000,000 distinct CDR3 sequences; around a third were seen once. Material for sequencing was peripheral blood or thyroid tissue (not recorded which). The receptors stem from an adult man with Graves' hyperthyroidism.

The sample holds a few counts of this clonotype. The gene calls are TRBV19 and TRBJ2-7; 13 positions agree with TRBD2. J gave up 0 bases and V 5 bases, and 10 bases lay outside the gene matches. CDR3 length: 18 residues. CDR1 is LNHDA and CDR2 is SQIVND in the germline V gene (reference sequence). The CDR3 spells CASSSLTSGRTSSYEQYF. CDR3 sequence (DNA): TGTGCCAGTAGTTCTCTGACTAGCGGGAGGACAAGCTCCTACGAGCAGTACTTC.

The chain joins TRBV11-1 to TRBJ2-5; D call uncertain. The germline V and J ends were trimmed by 6 bases and 1 base, with 18 bases remaining between them. CDR3 length: 16 residues. Per the germline V gene, CDR1 is SGHAT and CDR2 is FQDESV (reference sequence). Here the CDR3 DNA reads TGTGCCAGCAGTGAATGGGCCGCCTACACCCAAGAGACCCAGTACTTC. Its protein is CASSEWAAYTQETQYF.

About this clonotype: The CDR3 carries no conserved terminal phenylalanine or tryptophan, so it likely arises from a read error. No DNA is shown, since the ends of the CDR3 on it are uncertain; the CDR3 is the one TCRdb lists. This chain connects TRBV6-5 to TRBJ1-1. Germline V gene data show CDR1 as MNHEY and CDR2 as SVGAGI. The CDR3 contains 9 residues when both ends are counted. The CDR3 is CASRPLAGY.

This clonotype was recorded only once. The chain employs TRBV13 and TRBJ1-2; D gene unclear. The length of the CDR3 is 12 residues. V gave up 3 bases and J gave up 9 bases, with 11 bases separating them. CDR1 is PRHDT and CDR2 is FYEKMQ in the germline V gene (reference sequence). The CDR3 loop is CASSLVRVRYTF. CDR3 DNA: TGTGCCAGCAGCTTGGTAAGGGTGCGCTACACCTTC.

V is TRBV15 and J is TRBJ1-2; D is possibly TRBD1 (5 bases). Germline V lookup: CDR1 LNHNV, CDR2 YYDKDF (reference sequence). The CDR3 loop spans 14 amino acids. V shed 3 bases and J shed 4 bases, with 12 bases lying between them. CDR3 amino acids: CATSSLEGPYGYTF. CDR3 in DNA: TGTGCCACCAGCAGCTTAGAGGGGCCCTATGGCTACACCTTC.

J is TRBJ1-2 and V is TRBV2, with a tentative D call TRBD1 (5 bases). Germline V gives CDR1 SNHLY, CDR2 FYNNEI. The CDR3 is made up of 13 amino acids. Deletions cut 3 bases from V and 3 bases from J, with 8 bases between. CDR3 DNA sequence: TGTGCCAGCAGTGACAGGGCGTACTATGGCTACACCTTC. Translation gives CASSDRAYYGYTF.

The rearrangement links TRBV7-3 to TRBJ2-2; 16 nucleotides match TRBD2. V trimming: 1 base; J trimming: 3 bases; junction bases outside the gene matches: 8. The CDR3 has 20 amino acids. From germline, CDR1 is SGHTA and CDR2 FQGTGA. The CDR3 protein is CASSLRGLAGGKWYTGELFF. The CDR3, as DNA: TGTGCCAGCAGCTTAAGGGGACTAGCGGGAGGGAAGTGGTACACCGGGGAGCTGTTTTTT.

The chain employs TRBV5-1 and TRBJ1-2; D ambiguous. The CDR3 runs to 13 residues. The germline CDR1 and CDR2 sequences are SGHRS and YFSETQ. Trimming took off 2 bases at V and 2 bases at J, with 7 bases between the two ends. The CDR3 DNA sequence: TGCGCCAGCAGCTTTACAAACAACTATGGCTACACCTTC. It is translated as CASSFTNNYGYTF.

Many counts were recorded for this clonotype. The chain employs TRBV20-1 and TRBJ2-7; 12 bases map to TRBD2. The germline CDR1 and CDR2 sequences are DFQATT and SNEGSKA (reference sequence). After removal of 0 bases from V and 3 bases from J, the junction contained 6 bases not matched to a gene. The CDR3 covers 16 residues. The CDR3 nucleotides are TGCAGTGCTAGAGATAAGACTAGCGGGAGACGCTACGAGCAGTACTTC. It specifies CSARDKTSGRRYEQYF.

This clonotype was counted at least ten times. This chain joins TRBV7-9 and TRBJ2-5, with a tentative D call TRBD2 (6 bases). Germline lookup yields CDR1 SEHNR and CDR2 FQNEAQ (reference sequence). This CDR3 contains 16 residues. V was clipped by 8 bases and J by 3 bases, with 22 bases between them. CDR3 amino acids: CASRGGVSGIEETQYF. CDR3 in DNA: TGTGCCAGCCGAGGCGGAGTTAGCGGAATCGAAGAGACCCAGTACTTC.

This chain connects TRBV9 to TRBJ1-6; the match to TRBD1 covers 8 bases. The CDR3 contains 16 residues. In germline, CDR1 is SGDLS, CDR2 YYNGEE. J gave up 10 bases and V 4 bases, and 13 bases lay outside the gene matches. The CDR3 reads CASSLLSTGEGSPLHF. CDR3 DNA sequence: TGTGCCAGCAGCTTGCTCTCGACAGGGGAGGGCTCACCCCTCCACTTT.

This clonotype was observed many times. The J gene is TRBJ2-7, the V gene TRBV20-1; D is unclear. Per the germline V gene, CDR1 is DFQATT and CDR2 is SNEGSKA (reference sequence). This CDR3 contains 12 residues. Deletions cut 2 bases from V and 6 bases from J, with 11 bases between. The CDR3 DNA sequence: TGCAGTGCTAGAAATAGGGTCGGCGAGCAGTACTTC. This gives the protein CSARNRVGEQYF.

The rearrangement links TRBV29-1 to TRBJ2-7; D is ambiguous. The CDR3 contains 10 residues. CDR1 is SQVTM, CDR2 ANQGSEA, per germline. The V and J ends lost 8 bases and 5 bases respectively, with 10 bases between them. CDR3 nucleotide sequence: TGCAGCTTAACAGTCGACGAGCAGTACTTC. It translates to CSLTVDEQYF.

The table lists this clonotype with many counts. V gene TRBV2 combines with J gene TRBJ2-5; 7 positions agree with TRBD1. CDR3 length: 15 residues. CDR1 and CDR2 from the germline V gene are SNHLY and FYNNEI. The junction had 9 bases not matched to a gene; V was cut back by 7 bases and J by 1 base. The CDR3 region has the DNA TGTGCCAGCACCCCCGGACAGGCCATCCAAGAGACCCAGTACTTC. Translated: CASTPGQAIQETQYF.

This clonotype was observed a single time. The chain employs TRBV7-9 and TRBJ1-4; a possible D gene is TRBD1 (5 bases). CDR1 is SEHNR and CDR2 is FQNEAQ in the germline V gene (reference sequence). Trimming cost V 5 bases and J 10 bases, with 14 bases left between them. The CDR3 totals 13 residues. The CDR3 DNA reads as TGTGCCAGCAGCATCGGGACTAGCGGAAAACTGTTTTTT. It codes for CASSIGTSGKLFF.

This clonotype came up many times. This chain connects TRBV7-2 to TRBJ2-5; TRBD1 is a possible D gene (6 bases). Germline V lookup: CDR1 SGHTA, CDR2 FQGNSA. CDR3 length: 15 amino acids. V lost 0 bases and J 2 bases, leaving 10 bases between the germline ends. CDR3 DNA sequence: TGTGCCAGCAGCTTAGCGACAGGCAGGCAAGAGACCCAGTACTTC. Protein sequence: CASSLATGRQETQYF.

This clonotype was detected many times. The J gene is TRBJ1-1, the V gene TRBV25-1; no firm D call. Trimming cost V 4 bases and J 5 bases, with 11 bases left between them. Germline V gene data show CDR1 as MGHDK and CDR2 as SYGVNS. The CDR3 is 13 residues long. The CDR3 sequence is CASSATTMTEAFF. In nucleotides, the CDR3 is TGTGCCAGCAGTGCCACTACGATGACTGAAGCTTTCTTT.

The chain uses TRBV20-1 and TRBJ2-7; 9 bases align to TRBD2. The CDR3 length is 15 residues. The J segment lost 3 bases and the V segment lost 4 bases, leaving 10 bases of the junction unmatched. The V gene's germline CDR1 is DFQATT and CDR2 SNEGSKA (reference sequence). CDR3 coding DNA: TGCAGTGCTAAAAGTGGAGCGGGAGGCCTCTACGAGCAGTACTTC. Encoded protein: CSAKSGAGGLYEQYF.

The chain combines TRBV27 with TRBJ1-5; D unresolved. The CDR3 runs 16 residues. V was cut by 0 bases and J by 3 bases, with 12 bases left in between. The germline CDR1 and CDR2 sequences are MNHEY and SMNVEV (reference sequence). The CDR3 nucleotides read TGTGCCAGCAGTTTATCGATCGCGGCGGTCAATCAGCCCCAGCATTTT. Translating gives CASSLSIAAVNQPQHF.

This rearrangement joins TRBV10-3 to TRBJ2-5; TRBD2 agrees at 13 bases. Germline V gene sequence: CDR1 ENHRY, CDR2 SYGVKD. This CDR3 contains 15 residues. Germline trimming cut 4 bases from V and 2 bases from J; bases unmatched to any gene: 1. The CDR3 DNA follows: TGTGCCATCAGTGCGGGACTAGCGGGGCAAGAGACCCAGTACTTC. Translating it yields CAISAGLAGQETQYF.

The chain employs TRBV5-5 and TRBJ2-7, with 10 nucleotides matching TRBD2. V trimming: 5 bases; J trimming: 6 bases; junction bases outside the gene matches: 8. The CDR3 runs 14 residues. Germline CDR1 is SGHKS and CDR2 is YYEKEE (reference sequence). This CDR3 is CASSPGLARGEQYF. Written as DNA, the CDR3 is TGTGCCAGCAGTCCGGGACTAGCGAGGGGCGAGCAGTACTTC.

This clonotype was observed at least ten times. The rearrangement joins TRBV7-9 to TRBJ1-3, with 8 bases matching TRBD1. Germline V gene lookup returns CDR1 SEHNR and CDR2 FQNEAQ (reference sequence). The trim removed 5 bases at V and 3 bases at J, leaving 6 bases unmatched. This CDR3 is 15 amino acids long. In nucleotides, the CDR3 is TGTGCCAGCAGCCCCAAGACAGGGGTTGGAAACACCATATATTTT. Its protein product is CASSPKTGVGNTIYF.

The chain combines TRBV4-1 with TRBJ1-4; no reliable D call. Germline assignment: CDR1 MGHRA and CDR2 YSYEKL. The CDR3 totals 14 residues. V lost 0 bases and J 2 bases, leaving 4 bases between the germline ends. DNA of the CDR3: TGCGCCAGCAGCCAAGAGGGTACTAATGAAAAACTGTTTTTT. It translates to CASSQEGTNEKLFF.

This clonotype was observed once. The chain couples TRBV12-3 or TRBV12-4 to TRBJ2-6; 13 bases fit TRBD2. The CDR3 sequence is 19 residues long. The V segment lost 5 bases and the J segment 2 bases; nucleotides outside the gene matches: 9. CDR3 DNA: TGTGCCAGCAGTATCATCGGACTAGCGGGAGTCCCTGGGGCCAACGTCCTGACTTTC. Translating it yields CASSIIGLAGVPGANVLTF.

This clonotype occurred a few times. The genes are TRBV6-2 or TRBV6-3 and TRBJ1-5, with 7 bases aligning to TRBD1. Germline CDR1 reads MNHEY; CDR2 reads SVGEGT. V lost 5 bases, J lost 5 bases, and 6 bases stayed unmatched. The CDR3 runs to 14 residues. The CDR3 loop is CASSAGTEYQPQHF. CDR3 nucleotides: TGTGCCAGCAGTGCCGGGACAGAGTATCAGCCCCAGCATTTT.

This clonotype was detected ten times or more. The genes are TRBV15 and TRBJ2-5; TRBD2 matches at 8 bases. This CDR3 comprises 19 residues. The J segment lost 6 bases and the V segment lost 0 bases, leaving 18 bases of the junction unmatched. The germline V gene has CDR1 LNHNV and CDR2 YYDKDF (reference sequence). The CDR3 DNA is TGTGCCACCAGCAGAGATATGCGGAGCGGGGGAAACCTTTTGAAGACCCAGTACTTC. It is translated as CATSRDMRSGGNLLKTQYF.

In this sample, this clonotype turned up a few times. The rearrangement links TRBV7-6 to TRBJ1-1, with D unresolved. Germline V gives CDR1 SGHVS, CDR2 FNYEAQ. This CDR3 contains 15 residues. V lost 5 bases and J 8 bases, leaving 21 bases between the germline ends. The CDR3, as DNA: TGTGCCAGCAGCCACTTGTTGGGCCAACTCGGGGAAGCTTTCTTT. Its translation is CASSHLLGQLGEAFF.

A single count supports this clonotype. Given the absence of the conserved phenylalanine or tryptophan at the CDR3 end, a read error is likely. No DNA is shown, since the ends of the CDR3 on it are uncertain; the CDR3 is the one TCRdb lists. The chain couples TRBV7-9 to TRBJ1-1. The germline CDR1 and CDR2 sequences are SEHNR and FQNEAQ (reference sequence). The CDR3 is 9 residues long, counting both termini. The CDR3 loop reads CASSLGALA.

A note on this clonotype: The germline gene is not matched at one end of the junction; a read error may be the cause. V is TRBV7-9 and J is TRBJ1-1; D gene unclear. CDR1 is SEHNR and CDR2 is FQNEAQ in the germline V gene (reference sequence). The CDR3 extends over 15 amino acids. DNA of the CDR3: TGTGCCAGCAGCTCCGGTAAAGAAGGGAACACTAAAGCTTTCTTT. This codes for CASSSGKEGNTKAFF.